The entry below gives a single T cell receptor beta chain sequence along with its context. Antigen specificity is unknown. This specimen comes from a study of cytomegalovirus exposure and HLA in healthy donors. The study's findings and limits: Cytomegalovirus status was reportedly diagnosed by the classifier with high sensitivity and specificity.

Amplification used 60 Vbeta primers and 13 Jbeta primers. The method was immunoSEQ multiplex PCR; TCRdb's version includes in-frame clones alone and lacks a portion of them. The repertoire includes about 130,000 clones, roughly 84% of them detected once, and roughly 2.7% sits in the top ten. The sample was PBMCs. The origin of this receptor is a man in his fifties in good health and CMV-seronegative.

The CDR3 region has the DNA TGTGCCAGCAGCGGGGTGACTAGCTCCTCTGGGGCCAACGTCCTGACTTTC. Residues: CASSGVTSSSGANVLTF. This chain connects TRBV9 to TRBJ2-6; TRBD2 matches 7 bases. Looked up from germline, CDR1 is SGDLS and CDR2 is YYNGEE. The CDR3 length is 17 residues. V shed 3 bases, J shed 0 bases, and the junction held 6 bases outside the gene matches.